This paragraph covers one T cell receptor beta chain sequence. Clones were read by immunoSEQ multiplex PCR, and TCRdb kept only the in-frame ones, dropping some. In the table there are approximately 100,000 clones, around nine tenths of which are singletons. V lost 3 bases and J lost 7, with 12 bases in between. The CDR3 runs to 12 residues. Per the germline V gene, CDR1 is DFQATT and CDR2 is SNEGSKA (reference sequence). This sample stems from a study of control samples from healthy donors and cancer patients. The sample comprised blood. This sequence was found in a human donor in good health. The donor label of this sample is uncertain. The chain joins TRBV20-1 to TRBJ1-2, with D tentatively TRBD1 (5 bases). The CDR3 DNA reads TGCAGTGCTAGTGCCGGAAGGGGTGGCTACACCTTC. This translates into CSASAGRGGYTF.